This is a list of T cell receptor beta chains from one sample in a study of EBV T-cell therapy then PD-1 blockade in nasopharyngeal carcinoma. Profiled with immunoSEQ multiplex PCR; TCRdb holds only in-frame clones, not every one. The sample lists roughly 20,000 clones; approximately 84% were seen once. Their antigen targets remain unknown. The sequenced sample was CD8+ T cells from blood, obtained at roughly day 35 from a patient whose treatment included autologous EBV-specific T cells and nivolumab. The receptor source for this set is a man between 40 and 49 years old with nasopharyngeal carcinoma. The CDR3 runs from the conserved cysteine through the conserved F or W. D genes are given only for firm matches. Size is stated for part of the rows, as once, few or many counts, or as a class when the clone is expanded.

abundance: .; d_gene: TRBD1; j_gene: TRBJ1-5; v_gene: TRBV28; CDR3nt: TGTGCCAGCAGTTTCCCTGGACAGGGGATTAGCCCCCAGCATTTT; CDR3aa: CASSFPGQGISPQHF
abundance: once; d_gene: .; j_gene: TRBJ1-1; v_gene: TRBV19; CDR3nt: TGTGCCAGTACCTTAGCTGTGGGGGGAAACACTGAAGCTTTCTTT; CDR3aa: CASTLAVGGNTEAFF
abundance: once; d_gene: TRBD2; j_gene: TRBJ2-3; v_gene: TRBV6-4; CDR3nt: TGTGCCAGCAGTCGACTAGCGGGGGAGGTAGATACGCAGTATTTT; CDR3aa: CASSRLAGEVDTQYF
abundance: .; d_gene: .; j_gene: TRBJ1-2; v_gene: TRBV19; CDR3nt: TGTGCCAGCCACGGGGCTAACTGGGGCTACACCTTC; CDR3aa: CASHGANWGYTF
abundance: .; d_gene: .; j_gene: TRBJ1-1; v_gene: TRBV7-9; CDR3nt: TGTGCCAGCAGACCGGGACACCTGAACACTGAAGCTTTCTTT; CDR3aa: CASRPGHLNTEAFF
abundance: .; d_gene: .; j_gene: TRBJ1-1; v_gene: TRBV18; CDR3nt: TGTGCCAGCTCACCCCTGGCAGTCCTGGGTGAAGCTTTCTTT; CDR3aa: CASSPLAVLGEAFF
abundance: .; d_gene: TRBD2; j_gene: TRBJ2-2; v_gene: TRBV9; CDR3nt: TGTGCCAGCAGCGTAGGGTCTAGCGGGGGTCGGACCGGGGAGCTGTTTTTT; CDR3aa: CASSVGSSGGRTGELFF
abundance: .; d_gene: TRBD2; j_gene: TRBJ2-7; v_gene: TRBV30; CDR3nt: TGTGCCTTCACTAGCGGGCTGATCTACGAGCAGTACTTC; CDR3aa: CAFTSGLIYEQYF
abundance: .; d_gene: .; j_gene: TRBJ1-1; v_gene: TRBV6-6; CDR3nt: TGTGCCAGCAGGCAAGACGGACCGAACACTGAAGCTTTCTTT; CDR3aa: CASRQDGPNTEAFF
abundance: .; d_gene: .; j_gene: TRBJ1-5; v_gene: TRBV9; CDR3nt: TGTGCCAGCAGCGTAGGGGATAGCAATCAGCCCCAGCATTTT; CDR3aa: CASSVGDSNQPQHF
abundance: .; d_gene: .; j_gene: TRBJ1-5; v_gene: TRBV2; CDR3nt: TGTGCCAGCAGGTATTTTGGCAATCAGCCCCAGCATTTT; CDR3aa: CASRYFGNQPQHF
abundance: .; d_gene: TRBD1; j_gene: TRBJ1-6; v_gene: TRBV2; CDR3nt: TGTGCCAGCGGTTTGACCAGGACAGGGGGTAATTCACCCCTCCACTTT; CDR3aa: CASGLTRTGGNSPLHF
abundance: .; d_gene: TRBD1; j_gene: TRBJ1-1; v_gene: TRBV6-5; CDR3nt: TGTGCCAGCAGTTACTCCAACACAGGGGCTGAAGCTTTCTTT; CDR3aa: CASSYSNTGAEAFF
abundance: .; d_gene: TRBD1; j_gene: TRBJ2-3; v_gene: TRBV3-1/TRBV3-2; CDR3nt: TGTGCCAGCAGCCAAGGACTCGGGACAGTGCTCACAGATACGCAGTATTTT; CDR3aa: CASSQGLGTVLTDTQYF
abundance: .; d_gene: .; j_gene: TRBJ1-6; v_gene: TRBV9; CDR3nt: TGTGCCAGCAGCGTCCCGGGTGGGGGTTCACCCCTCCACTTT; CDR3aa: CASSVPGGGSPLHF
abundance: .; d_gene: .; j_gene: TRBJ2-1; v_gene: TRBV29-1; CDR3nt: TGCAGCGTTAGGAGGGAGGGGGTATACAATGAGCAGTTCTTC; CDR3aa: CSVRREGVYNEQFF
abundance: .; d_gene: .; j_gene: TRBJ2-7; v_gene: TRBV9; CDR3nt: TGTGCCAGCAGCCGGACAGCAGCCTACGAGCAGTACTTC; CDR3aa: CASSRTAAYEQYF
abundance: .; d_gene: .; j_gene: TRBJ2-7; v_gene: TRBV29-1; CDR3nt: TGCAGCGTTTCCCCCTCGGCAGGGGAAACCTACGAGCAGTACTTC; CDR3aa: CSVSPSAGETYEQYF
abundance: .; d_gene: TRBD1; j_gene: TRBJ2-7; v_gene: TRBV29-1; CDR3nt: TGCAGCGTCAGACAGGGGGAGAGCGAGCAGTACTTC; CDR3aa: CSVRQGESEQYF
abundance: .; d_gene: TRBD2; j_gene: TRBJ2-5; v_gene: TRBV2; CDR3nt: TGTGCCAGCAGCCGCCTAGGACGGGGGGGCGGAGAGACCCAGTACTTC; CDR3aa: CASSRLGRGGGETQYF